The 3 T cell receptor beta chains in this list originate from one sample, sequenced in a study of T cells in Graves' hyperthyroidism and ophthalmopathy. From RNA transcripts, TCR beta CDR3 regions were amplified. The HTBI primer set drove a first-round RT-PCR of the TCR CDR3. Via MiXCR, TCRdb re-called the multiplex PCR reads, giving one row per CDR3 protein. Of under 400,000 distinct CDR3 sequences listed, around 13% are singletons. Input material: blood. Receptor source: a woman aged 60 to 75 with Graves' hyperthyroidism.

This clonotype has at least ten counts. The chain employs TRBV11-2 and TRBJ1-1, with D hard to call. The V and J ends lost 6 bases and 1 base respectively, with 9 bases between them. The CDR3 covers 13 residues. CDR1 is SGHAT, CDR2 FQNNGV, per germline. The CDR3 loop reads CASRKTPNTEAFF. In DNA, the CDR3 is TGTGCCAGCAGAAAGACACCGAACACTGAAGCTTTCTTT.

The sample holds many counts of this clonotype. The rearrangement joins TRBV14 to TRBJ2-1; TRBD2 matches 11 bases. J gave up 0 bases and V 1 base, and 17 bases lay outside the gene matches. The CDR3 is 22 residues long. Germline V lookup: CDR1 SGHDN, CDR2 FVKESK. The CDR3 nucleotides read TGTGCCAGCAGCCAAGCGCTAAACGGTGGGACTAGCGGAATGAGCTCCTACAATGAGCAGTTCTTC. It yields the protein CASSQALNGGTSGMSSYNEQFF.

This clonotype has a count of ten or more. The rearrangement joins TRBV7-9 to TRBJ2-5; tentatively, D is TRBD1 or TRBD2 (5 bases each). CDR3 length: 14 amino acids. Trimming pared 4 bases from V and 9 bases from J, leaving 18 bases between. Germline loops: CDR1 SEHNR, CDR2 FQNEAQ (reference sequence). CDR3 DNA: TGTGCCAGCAGCTCCGGTGGGGGTAGCGAGGCCCAGTACTTC. Translating it yields CASSSGGGSEAQYF.